This T cell receptor beta chain stems from a study of T cell repertoires in cytomegalovirus infection. About the research overall: Shared public TCR beta signatures pointed to both CMV infection and a matching HLA type.

Germline CDR1 reads MDHEN; CDR2 reads SYDVKM. Including both end residues, the CDR3 is 15 amino acids long. With regard to this clonotype: The antigen remains unidentified. The DNA is left out, because the CDR3 cannot be placed on it with certainty; the CDR3 is given as TCRdb lists it.

Each CDR3 protein is one row after TCRdb ran MiXCR on the reads. The sample includes around 740,000 distinct CDR3 sequences, 35% seen only once; the top ten take around 2.8%. Study-wide results and limits: Dominating the ex vivo response were TCR beta clonotypes that were CMV-specific and HLA-C-restricted. Adding up the frequency of public TCR beta families identified people who carried CMV plus the relevant HLA.

The genes are TRBV28 and TRBJ1-2; the D call TRBD1 from the table was never checked on the DNA. The source is a human donor in good health (CMV status not recorded). Some clones in this sample may be carry-over from other donors' samples. The specimen sequenced was PBMCs. This CDR3 reads CASSLGEDWGDGSTF.